This T cell receptor beta chain derives from a study of T cells in localized non-small cell lung cancer. Notes on the study in general: Heterogeneity remains possible, as sequencing covered one tumor region only.

V lost 3 bases and J lost 5, with 19 bases in between. Germline V gene sequence: CDR1 LNHDA, CDR2 SQIVND (reference sequence). The length of the CDR3 is 16 residues. Only in-frame clones appear in the TCRdb table, and some are missing; sequencing was by immunoSEQ multiplex PCR. The table includes fewer than 25,000 clones, about nine tenths detected once. Comment on this clone: Antigen unknown.

Material: peripheral blood, obtained before any cancer treatment. The TCR was taken from a woman aged 35-75 years with stage I lung adenocarcinoma. The chain employs TRBV19 and TRBJ1-2; tentatively, D is TRBD1 (6 bases). The CDR3 region is CASSILGRDRRYGYTF. Here the CDR3 DNA reads TGTGCCAGTAGTATTCTTGGGCGAGACAGGAGATATGGCTACACCTTC.